The entry below describes one T cell receptor (beta chain). J gave up 3 bases and V 1 base, and 1 base lay outside the gene matches. Germline CDR1 is SQVTM and CDR2 is ANQGSEA. CDR3 length: 13 amino acids. Using RNA transcripts, the TCR beta CDR3 regions were amplified. Amplification began with first-round RT-PCR using HTBI primers, then second-round multiplex PCR was performed. Each CDR3 protein is one row after TCRdb ran MiXCR on the multiplex PCR reads. The data contain roughly 700,000 distinct CDR3 sequences, roughly 40% of them singletons. The data were taken from a study of Graves' ophthalmopathy and Graves' hyperthyroidism. Uncontrolled infections, other autoimmune diseases, pregnancy or lactation barred patients from enrollment. As diagnostic evidence, clinical symptoms, serum thyroxine, TRAb, thyroid ultrasound and orbital computed tomography were relied upon. Fresh peripheral blood (approximately 10 ml) yielded the PBMCs.

This clonotype originated in an adult man with Graves' ophthalmopathy. Sequenced input: peripheral blood. The J gene is TRBJ1-1, the V gene TRBV29-1, with TRBD1 matching 8 bases. The CDR3 region has the DNA TGCAGCGTTGAAGCACAGGGGGACACTGAAGCTTTCTTT. Protein product: CSVEAQGDTEAFF.